In this sample, the clone carrying this T cell receptor (beta chain) turned up once. The data stem from a study of cytomegalovirus exposure and HLA in healthy donors. Separate from the approximately 670-subject first cohort was the roughly 120-subject validation cohort, to which the donors belonged. Per the germline V gene, CDR1 is SGHRS and CDR2 is YFSETQ. The CDR3 consists of 13 residues. The V end lost 5 bases, the J end lost 1 base, and 9 bases lay between the germline ends. TCRdb keeps only in-frame clones here, not all; method: immunoSEQ multiplex PCR. The sample consists of over 200,000 clones, approximately 87% of them appearing once.

The TCR sequence derives from a woman between 18 and 29 years old in good health and CMV-seronegative. The chain links TRBV5-1 to TRBJ1-1; D gene unclear. Sequenced sample: PBMCs. CDR3 protein: CASRWGTNTEAFF. The CDR3 DNA reads as TGCGCCAGCAGATGGGGTACGAACACTGAAGCTTTCTTT.